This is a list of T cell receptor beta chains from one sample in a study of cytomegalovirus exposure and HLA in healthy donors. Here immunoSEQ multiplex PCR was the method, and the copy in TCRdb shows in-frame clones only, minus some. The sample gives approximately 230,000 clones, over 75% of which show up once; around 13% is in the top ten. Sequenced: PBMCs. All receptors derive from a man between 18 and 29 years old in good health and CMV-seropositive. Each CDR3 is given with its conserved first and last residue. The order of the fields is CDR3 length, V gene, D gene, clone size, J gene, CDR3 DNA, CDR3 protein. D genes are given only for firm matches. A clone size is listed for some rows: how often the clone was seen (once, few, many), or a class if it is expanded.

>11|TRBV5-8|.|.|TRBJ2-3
TGTGCCAGCAGCCCTGGGGATACGCAGTATTTT
CASSPGDTQYF
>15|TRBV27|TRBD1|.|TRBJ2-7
TGTGCCAGCAGTTTATTTTGGCAGGGGGACTACGAGCAGTACTTC
CASSLFWQGDYEQYF
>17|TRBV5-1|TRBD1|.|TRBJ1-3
TGCGCCAGCAGCTACTCGACAGGGCCGCTCTCTGGAAACACCATATATTTT
CASSYSTGPLSGNTIYF
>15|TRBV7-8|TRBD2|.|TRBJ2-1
TGTGCCAGCAGCTCCGGGACTAGCGGATACAATGAGCAGTTCTTC
CASSSGTSGYNEQFF
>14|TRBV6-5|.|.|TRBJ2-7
TGTGCCAGCAGTTACTCCGGCAATCCCGAGGAGCAGTACTTC
CASSYSGNPEEQYF
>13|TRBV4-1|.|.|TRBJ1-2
TGCGCCAGCAGCCAAAGGAATGACTATGGCTACACCTTC
CASSQRNDYGYTF
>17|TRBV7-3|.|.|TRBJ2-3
TGTGCCAGCAGCCACGATCGGGACAGCGGGGGATTTGATACGCAGTATTTT
CASSHDRDSGGFDTQYF
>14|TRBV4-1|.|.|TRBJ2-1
TGCGCCAGCAGCCAAGGGAGAGGGAAAAATGAGCAGTTCTTC
CASSQGRGKNEQFF
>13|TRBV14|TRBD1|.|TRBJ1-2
TGTGCCAGCAGCAGTGGACAGGGGTTTGGCTACACCTTC
CASSSGQGFGYTF
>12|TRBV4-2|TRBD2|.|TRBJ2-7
TGTGCCAGCACCTCAGCCGGGGGGGAGCAGTACTTC
CASTSAGGEQYF
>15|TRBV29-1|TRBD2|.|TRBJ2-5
TGCAGCGCCAAAGGGGGACTAGCGGGTCAAGAGACCCAGTACTTC
CSAKGGLAGQETQYF
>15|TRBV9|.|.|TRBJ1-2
TGTGCCAGCAGCGTAGCTCCGGGGGCGGACTATGGCTACACCTTC
CASSVAPGADYGYTF
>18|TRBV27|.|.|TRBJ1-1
TGTGCCAGCAGTTTAATGTGGCACCAAAGAAAATTCGTCACTGAAGCTTTCTTT
CASSLMWHQRKFVTEAFF
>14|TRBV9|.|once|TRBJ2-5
TGTGCCAGCAGCGTAGACGGGGGTCAAGAGACCCAGTACTTC
CASSVDGGQETQYF